These 10 T cell receptor beta chains came from one sample sequenced in a study of regulatory T cells in long-lasting Graves disease. With iRepertoire HTBI primers and Arm-PCR of CDR3 regions, TCR beta libraries were built. From the multiplex PCR reads, TCRdb called clonotypes with MiXCR, one entry per CDR3 protein. The sample carries some 250,000 distinct CDR3 sequences, roughly 18% recorded once. Time point: newly diagnosed GD, antithyroid drugs for less than 3 months. There was RNA extracted from PBMCs, and the TCR library was made from it. These same records also appear under a second study, on T cells in Graves' hyperthyroidism and ophthalmopathy.

The sequenced sample was peripheral blood mononuclear cells (PBMCs), obtained at new diagnosis, from a patient treated with antithyroid drugs. Every receptor here comes from a woman aged 25 to 39 with Graves disease.

This clonotype has a count of ten or more. The rearrangement links TRBV3-1 to TRBJ2-7, with D possibly being TRBD1 (5 bases). Germline CDR1 LGHDT, CDR2 YNNKEL (reference sequence). This CDR3 region has 14 residues. The V end was cut by 1 base, the J end by 6 bases, with 13 bases between. The chain's CDR3 is CASSQGGRGSEQYF. In DNA form, the CDR3 reads TGTGCCAGCAGCCAAGGTGGAAGGGGCTCCGAGCAGTACTTC.

This clonotype appeared many times. The rearrangement uses TRBV4-1 and TRBJ1-1; D is perhaps TRBD1 (5 bases). With 4 bases removed from V and 1 base from J, the gap between germline ends came to 13 bases. CDR1 is MGHRA, CDR2 YSYEKL, per germline. The CDR3 has 15 amino acids. Written as DNA, the CDR3 is TGCGCCAGCAGCCGCAGTTTACAGGAGAACACTGAAGCTTTCTTT. The encoded protein is CASSRSLQENTEAFF.

Ten or more counts support this clonotype. The rearrangement links TRBV4-1 to TRBJ2-3; no clear D. CDR3 size: 13 residues. The V gene lost 4 bases and the J gene lost 6 bases, with 11 bases spanning the gap. CDR1 is MGHRA, CDR2 YSYEKL, per germline. As DNA, the CDR3 is TGCGCCAGCAGCCGGCGACACGGGGATACGCAGTATTTT. It yields the protein CASSRRHGDTQYF.

This clonotype was observed a single time. This may arise from a read error, as a much more abundant clone is one base away. The chain joins TRBV12-3 or TRBV12-4 to TRBJ2-7; 7 bases line up with TRBD1. CDR3 length: 13 amino acids. CDR3 amino acids: CAGRTGQLYEQYF. CDR3 DNA sequence: TGTGCCGGCAGAACGGGACAGCTCTACGAGCAGTACTTC.

This clonotype came up a few times. The chain combines TRBV12-3 or TRBV12-4 with TRBJ2-1; D is perhaps TRBD2 (6 bases). There are 16 residues in the CDR3. The ends were cut back, 6 bases at V and 0 bases at J, with 15 bases in the middle. In DNA form, the CDR3 reads TGTGCCAGCAGCCAGGCACCGGGACTCTCCTACAATGAGCAGTTCTTC. Its protein product is CASSQAPGLSYNEQFF.

This clonotype was recorded at least ten times. The genes are TRBV20-1 and TRBJ2-7; TRBD1 agrees at 7 bases. Germline assignment: CDR1 DFQATT and CDR2 SNEGSKA (reference sequence). The V gene end was trimmed by 3 bases and the J gene end by 3 bases; junction bases not matched to a gene: 11. The length of the CDR3 is 15 residues. For the CDR3, the DNA is TGCAGTGCTAGTAAGTCCGGGACAGACCACTACGAGCAGTACTTC. Translation: CSASKSGTDHYEQYF.

The CDR3 nucleotides read TGCGCCAGCCGGGGACAGGATAATTCACCCCTCCACTTT. Protein: CASRGQDNSPLHF. This chain uses TRBV5-1 with TRBJ1-6, with 8 bases lining up with TRBD1. With 7 bases clipped from V and 5 bases from J, the junction kept 2 bases outside the gene matches. The germline V gene has CDR1 SGHRS and CDR2 YFSETQ. The CDR3 is 13 amino acids.

Turning to this clonotype: A far larger clone is one nucleotide away, so this likely arose from a read error. The CDR3 loop is CASSFRQGVSYEQFF. The CDR3 DNA is TGTGCCAGCAGTTTCCGACAGGGTGTCTCCTACGAGCAGTTCTTC. The V and J genes are TRBV12-3 or TRBV12-4 and TRBJ2-1; 7 bases match TRBD1. This CDR3 comprises 15 residues. The V and J ends lost 3 bases and 10 bases, in that order; junction bases with no gene match: 12.

The chain combines TRBV11-2 with TRBJ1-2; perhaps TRBD1 as D (5 bases). CDR1 SGHAT and CDR2 FQNNGV come from the germline V gene. The CDR3 runs to 18 residues. V lost 6 bases and J 1 base, leaving 24 bases between the germline ends. CDR3 sequence reads: CASSSNAGTTISNYGYTF. CDR3 bases: TGTGCCAGCAGTTCGAATGCCGGGACTACGATAAGTAACTATGGCTACACCTTC.

This clonotype was counted only a few times. The CDR3 spells CASSREGGAETQYF. In nucleotides, the CDR3 is TGTGCCAGCAGCCGAGAAGGGGGGGCAGAGACCCAGTACTTC. The chain combines TRBV3-1 with TRBJ2-5; tentatively, D is TRBD2 (7 bases). V was pared by 4 bases and J by 4 bases, with 13 bases between. This CDR3 is built from 14 residues. In germline, CDR1 is LGHDT, CDR2 YNNKEL (reference sequence).